This passage covers 2 T cell receptor beta chains from one sample sequenced in a study of CD8 T cells in ankylosing spondylitis. TCRdb called the 5' RACE reads again in MiXCR, with one record for every CDR3 protein. The sample consists of a few hundred thousand distinct CDR3 sequences, 7% to 8% of them appearing once. Findings and caveats of the study: Roughly eight highly homologous variants formed a TCR beta motif that appeared characteristic of ankylosing spondylitis blood.

Which antigens these TCRs recognize remains unknown. Source material: blood, either unsorted or a sorted T cell fraction (not recorded which). The source is a male donor with ankylosing spondylitis.

This clonotype was counted a few times. The chain has TRBV7-9 and TRBJ2-7; 9 bases agree with TRBD1. V lost 4 bases, J lost 2 bases, and 6 bases stayed unmatched. The CDR3 consists of 15 residues. The V gene's germline CDR1 is SEHNR and CDR2 FQNEAQ (reference sequence). The CDR3 protein is CASSSTGTGPYEQYF. CDR3 DNA: TGTGCCAGCAGCTCAACCGGGACAGGGCCCTACGAGCAGTACTTC.

The chain has TRBV11-2 and TRBJ2-7; unclear D gene. The CDR3 is 14 amino acids. Germline V gene lookup returns CDR1 SGHAT and CDR2 FQNNGV. The germline V and J ends were trimmed by 3 bases and 0 bases, with 9 bases remaining between them. The CDR3, as DNA: TGTGCCAGCAGCTTTGAGTTAAGCTCCTACGAGCAGTACTTC. It encodes CASSFELSSYEQYF.